The source of this T cell receptor beta chain is a study of T-cell memory formation after mild COVID-19. Study-wide background: TCR clusters were mostly donor specific. Study-level results: Shrinking CD4+ clones resided mostly in CM and EM, and CD8+ ones in EMRA. Contracting clones from day 15 to 85 had balanced CD4/CD8; later expanders favoured CD4+.

This clonotype was observed a handful of times. The antigen is unknown. MiXCR was run by TCRdb on the 5' RACE reads, yielding one entry per CDR3 protein. The sample shows under 600,000 distinct CDR3 sequences, about a fifth of them seen only once. Germline V gene sequence: CDR1 KGHDR, CDR2 SFDVKD. J lost 8 bases, V lost 6 bases, and 11 bases had no gene match. CDR3 size: 14 residues. The chain recombines TRBV24-1 with TRBJ1-2, with 7 bases aligning to TRBD1. The specimen sequenced was PBMCs or a T cell subset sorted from them (not recorded which). The receptor's source is an adult woman who had mild COVID-19 (a few samples of this study predate the infection). Cell type and time point are not known. CDR3 DNA: TGTGCCACCAGTTGGACAGGCGTCGGAGGGGGCTACACCTTC. This translates into CATSWTGVGGGYTF.